This entry lists 17 T cell receptor beta chains sequenced from one sample in a study of Ad26.COV2.S vaccination and SARS-CoV-2 variants. The data were produced by immunoSEQ multiplex PCR, yet TCRdb's version contains in-frame clones alone and is incomplete. The sample yields about 350,000 clones, about 89% seen once. Treatment specified: some 19 received Ad26.COV2.S at low or high dose, single or two shots; about five received placebo; per-sample allocation not given. Following the first vaccine or placebo injection, samples were taken on day 63. Here the sequenced sample was peripheral blood, taken in a trial of Ad26.COV2.S vaccine versus placebo. The source of these receptors is a person aged 18-60 years who received the Ad26.COV2.S COVID-19 vaccine or a placebo.

This rearrangement joins TRBV7-6 to TRBJ2-3, with D possibly TRBD2 on 7 matching bases. CDR3 length equals 15 residues. Germline CDR1 SGHVS, CDR2 FNYEAQ. The V end was cut by 0 bases, the J end by 3 bases, with 10 bases between. The CDR3 spells CASSLAGGPTDTQYF. The CDR3 coding sequence is TGTGCCAGCAGCTTAGCGGGGGGGCCAACAGATACGCAGTATTTT.

The V and J genes are TRBV7-2 and TRBJ1-1, with 7 bases aligning to TRBD1. Germline V gene data show CDR1 as SGHTA and CDR2 as FQGNSA. CDR3 length equals 14 residues. The V gene end was trimmed by 0 bases and the J gene end by 5 bases; junction bases not matched to a gene: 3. The CDR3 spells CASSLAGGRTEAFF. For the CDR3, the DNA is TGTGCCAGCAGCTTAGCAGGGGGCAGAACTGAAGCTTTCTTT.

V and J are TRBV27 and TRBJ2-2; weak D call: TRBD1 (8 bases). The V end lost 5 bases, the J end lost 0 bases, and 19 bases lay between the germline ends. The germline V gene has CDR1 MNHEY and CDR2 SMNVEV (reference sequence). The CDR3 has 18 amino acids. The CDR3 DNA is TGTGCCAGCAGTCTACGCTGGACAGGGAGGGCGAACACCGGGGAGCTGTTTTTT. Translating it yields CASSLRWTGRANTGELFF.

The chain recombines TRBV5-1 with TRBJ2-7; TRBD2 matches at 9 bases. Germline-derived CDR1 and CDR2 are SGHRS and YFSETQ. With V trimmed by 5 bases and J by 2 bases, 8 bases remained unmatched. This CDR3 spans 15 amino acids. The CDR3 is CASRIAGENPYEQYF. Here the CDR3 DNA reads TGCGCCAGCAGAATAGCGGGAGAAAATCCCTACGAGCAGTACTTC.

The J gene is TRBJ2-2, the V gene TRBV9; 11 nucleotides match TRBD1. Trimming removed 2 bases from V and 7 bases from J; junction bases left unmatched: 7. Germline V CDR1 and CDR2: SGDLS, YYNGEE. The CDR3 is 16 residues long. The CDR3, as DNA: TGTGCCAGCAGCGTTCCCCCGGGACAGGGGGACGGGGAGCTGTTTTTT. Translating it yields CASSVPPGQGDGELFF. The whole variable domain, filled in from reference TRBV9 and TRBJ2-2, reads DSGVTQTPKHLITATGQRVTLRCSPRSGDLSVYWYQQSLDQGLQFLIQYYNGEERAKGNILERFSAQQFPDLHSELNLSSLELGDSALYFCASSVPPGQGDGELFFGEGSRLTVL.

The V gene is TRBV28, the J gene TRBJ1-5; D possibly corresponds to TRBD1 (6 bases). V lost 1 base and J lost 7, with 14 bases in between. This CDR3 comprises 15 residues. The germline CDR1 and CDR2 sequences are MDHEN and SYDVKM. In DNA form, the CDR3 reads TGTGCCAGCAGTTTATCGGGGGGCCAGGAGCAGCCCCAGCATTTT. Translated, it gives CASSLSGGQEQPQHF.

The chain employs TRBV27 and TRBJ2-6, with 7 bases lining up with TRBD1. Unmatched junction bases numbered 4, after V lost 7 bases and J lost 4 bases. The CDR3 totals 14 residues. In germline, CDR1 is MNHEY, CDR2 SMNVEV (reference sequence). The CDR3 region has the DNA TGTGCCAGCAAGCAGGGGGTAGGGGCCAACGTCCTGACTTTC. As protein: CASKQGVGANVLTF.

The J gene is TRBJ1-4, the V gene TRBV28; tentatively, D is TRBD1 (6 bases). CDR1 and CDR2 (germline): MDHEN, SYDVKM. V lost 2 bases to trimming and J lost 10 bases, with 17 bases between them. The CDR3 length is 15 residues. For the CDR3, the DNA is TGTGCCAGCAGTTTAGGGGACAAACGACGAGGAAAACTGTTTTTT. Translating it yields CASSLGDKRRGKLFF.

The rearrangement joins TRBV7-6 to TRBJ2-5; D gene uncertain. Germline CDR1 reads SGHVS; CDR2 reads FNYEAQ. This CDR3 spans 15 amino acids. V was trimmed by 4 bases and J by 4 bases, leaving 16 bases between them. As DNA, the CDR3 is TGTGCCAGCAGCTCGTTAGAGGTGTTTGGAGAGACCCAGTACTTC. It specifies CASSSLEVFGETQYF.

The chain couples TRBV6-1 to TRBJ1-2; 7 bases are a match to TRBD1. Germline trimming cut 0 bases from V and 14 bases from J; bases unmatched to any gene: 6. The germline gives CDR1 MNHNS, CDR2 SASEGT. The length of the CDR3 is 12 residues. The CDR3 nucleotides read TGTGCCAGCAGTGAAGCGGGACAGCTATATACCTTC. It encodes CASSEAGQLYTF.

The V call is TRBV2, the J call TRBJ2-1; 11 bases line up with TRBD2. Germline V gene data show CDR1 as SNHLY and CDR2 as FYNNEI. V was pared by 5 bases and J by 12 bases, with 30 bases of the junction left unmatched. The CDR3 runs 21 residues. CDR3 amino acids: CASSHPGQGRLGTSGQWRQFF. DNA of the CDR3: TGTGCCAGCAGTCACCCGGGACAGGGACGGTTGGGGACTAGCGGCCAGTGGCGGCAGTTCTTC.

This clone was seen a single time. J is TRBJ2-1 and V is TRBV28, with D possibly matching TRBD2 (6 bases). V was clipped by 7 bases and J by 3 bases, with 10 bases between them. The CDR3 is made up of 13 amino acids. Germline assignment: CDR1 MDHEN and CDR2 SYDVKM. The CDR3 coding sequence is TGTGCCAGCACAGGGACTGTCTACAATGAGCAGTTCTTC. This encodes CASTGTVYNEQFF.

As DNA, the CDR3 is TGTGCCAGCAGTTCCTACACTAGCGGGAGTGCAGATACGCAGTATTTT. It translates to CASSSYTSGSADTQYF. The rearrangement links TRBV28 to TRBJ2-3; 11 bases are shared with TRBD2. V lost 4 bases to trimming and J lost 4 bases; unmatched junction nucleotides: 7. The CDR3 has 16 amino acids. The germline V gene encodes CDR1 MDHEN and CDR2 SYDVKM.

The chain recombines TRBV19 with TRBJ1-1, with 9 bases fitting TRBD1. After removal of 4 bases from V and 8 bases from J, the junction contained 11 bases not matched to a gene. The germline V gene has CDR1 LNHDA and CDR2 SQIVND (reference sequence). The CDR3 loop spans 15 amino acids. CDR3 nucleotides: TGTGCCAGTAGTACTTCCCCACAGGGGGCAAAGGAAGCTTTCTTT. Its protein product is CASSTSPQGAKEAFF. Full variable domain (missing parts from reference TRBV19 and TRBJ1-1): DGGITQSPKYLFRKEGQNVTLSCEQNLNHDAMYWYRQDPGQGLRLIYYSQIVNDFQKGDIAEGYSVSREKKESFPLTVTSAQKNPTAFYLCASSTSPQGAKEAFFGQGTRLTVV.

The rearrangement uses TRBV5-5 and TRBJ1-1; tentative D call: TRBD1 (5 bases). Trimming took off 3 bases at V and 4 bases at J, with 19 bases between the two ends. The germline gives CDR1 SGHKS, CDR2 YYEKEE (reference sequence). CDR3 length equals 16 residues. The CDR3 loop reads CASSSQSTRRGTEAFF. For the CDR3, the DNA is TGTGCCAGCAGCTCTCAATCGACCCGTAGGGGCACTGAAGCTTTCTTT.

This clone was picked up a small number of times. This chain connects TRBV2 to TRBJ2-2; 12 bases fit TRBD2. This CDR3 spans 20 amino acids. Per germline, CDR1 SNHLY and CDR2 FYNNEI. Trimming took 7 bases from V and 4 from J; bases not matched to a gene: 19. The CDR3 loop reads CASTLSDDRLAGERTGELFF. CDR3 sequence (DNA): TGTGCCAGCACCCTCTCCGACGACCGACTAGCGGGAGAACGCACCGGGGAGCTGTTTTTT.

V is TRBV5-1 and J is TRBJ2-7; no reliable D call. Trimming took 0 bases from V and 0 from J, leaving 10 bases between them. The germline CDR1 and CDR2 sequences are SGHRS and YFSETQ. This CDR3 is 15 amino acids long. In DNA form, the CDR3 reads TGCGCCAGCAGCTTGGACGGCAGCAGCTCCTACGAGCAGTACTTC. Translation gives CASSLDGSSSYEQYF.